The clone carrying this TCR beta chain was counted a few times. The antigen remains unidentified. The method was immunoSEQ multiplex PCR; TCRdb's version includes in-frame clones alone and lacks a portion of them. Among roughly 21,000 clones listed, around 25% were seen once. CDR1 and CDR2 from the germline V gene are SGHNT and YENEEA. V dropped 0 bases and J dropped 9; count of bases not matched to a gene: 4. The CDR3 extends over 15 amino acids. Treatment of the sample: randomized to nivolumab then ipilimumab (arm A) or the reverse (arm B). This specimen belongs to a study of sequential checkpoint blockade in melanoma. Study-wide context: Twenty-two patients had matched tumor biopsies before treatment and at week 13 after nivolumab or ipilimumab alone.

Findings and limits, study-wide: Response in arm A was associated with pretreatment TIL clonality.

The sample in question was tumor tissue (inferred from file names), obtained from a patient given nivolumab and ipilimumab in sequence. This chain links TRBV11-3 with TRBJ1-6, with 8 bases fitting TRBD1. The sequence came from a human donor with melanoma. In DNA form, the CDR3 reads TGTGCCAGCAGCTTAGAAGACAGGGGTTCTTCACCCCTCCACTTT. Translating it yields CASSLEDRGSSPLHF.